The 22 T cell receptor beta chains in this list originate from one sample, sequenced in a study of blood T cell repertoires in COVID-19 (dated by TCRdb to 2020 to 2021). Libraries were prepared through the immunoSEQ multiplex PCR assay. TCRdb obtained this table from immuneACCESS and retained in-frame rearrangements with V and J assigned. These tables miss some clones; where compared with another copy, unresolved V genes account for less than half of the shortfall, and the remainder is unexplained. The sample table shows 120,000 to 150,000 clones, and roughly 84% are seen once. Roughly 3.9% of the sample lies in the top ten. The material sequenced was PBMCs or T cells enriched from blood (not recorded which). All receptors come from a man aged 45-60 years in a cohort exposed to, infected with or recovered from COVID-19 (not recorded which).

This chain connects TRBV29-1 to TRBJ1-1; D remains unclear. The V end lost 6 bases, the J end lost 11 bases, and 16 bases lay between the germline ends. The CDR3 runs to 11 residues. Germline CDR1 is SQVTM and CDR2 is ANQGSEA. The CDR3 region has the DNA TGCAGCGTCCAAAGACGGCTCGGGGCTTTCTTT. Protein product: CSVQRRLGAFF.

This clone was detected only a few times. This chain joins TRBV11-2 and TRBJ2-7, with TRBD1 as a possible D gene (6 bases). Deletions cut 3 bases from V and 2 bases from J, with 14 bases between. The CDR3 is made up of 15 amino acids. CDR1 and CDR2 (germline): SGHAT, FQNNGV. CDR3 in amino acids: CASSLGPGTPYEQYF. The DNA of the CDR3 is TGTGCCAGCAGCTTGGGGCCGGGGACACCCTACGAGCAGTACTTC.

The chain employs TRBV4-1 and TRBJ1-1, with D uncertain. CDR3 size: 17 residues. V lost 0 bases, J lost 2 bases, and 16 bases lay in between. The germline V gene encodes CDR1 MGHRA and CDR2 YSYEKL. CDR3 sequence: CASSQEGVVGENTEAFF. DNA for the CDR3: TGCGCCAGCAGCCAAGAGGGTGTGGTAGGAGAAAACACTGAAGCTTTCTTT.

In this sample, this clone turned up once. The CDR3 protein is CASSYMVRGAFF. The CDR3 DNA sequence: TGTGCCAGCAGTTACATGGTCAGGGGAGCTTTCTTT. The chain recombines TRBV6-2 or TRBV6-3 with TRBJ1-1; TRBD1 is a possible D gene (6 bases). Trimming removed 2 bases at V and 10 bases at J, with 11 bases between. The germline V gene has CDR1 MNHEY and CDR2 SVGEGT. The CDR3 totals 12 residues.

The CDR3 here is CASSYSGGYQETQYF. The CDR3, as DNA: TGTGCCAGCAGCTATAGCGGGGGATACCAAGAGACCCAGTACTTC. This chain links TRBV7-9 with TRBJ2-5, with TRBD2 matching 9 bases. The V gene's germline CDR1 is SEHNR and CDR2 FQNEAQ (reference sequence). The V segment lost 4 bases and the J segment 0 bases; nucleotides outside the gene matches: 3. This CDR3 has 15 amino acids.

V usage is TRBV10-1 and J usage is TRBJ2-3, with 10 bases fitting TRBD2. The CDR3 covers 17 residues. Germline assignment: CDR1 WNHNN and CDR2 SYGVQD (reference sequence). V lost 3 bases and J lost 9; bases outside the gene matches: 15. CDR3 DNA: TGCGCCAGCAGTGAAAGGTCAGCGGGAGGGCAGGAGAACACGCAGTATTTT. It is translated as CASSERSAGGQENTQYF.

The CDR3 region has the DNA TGTGCCAGCAGTCTCAATTTACAATACACCTTC. Translation: CASSLNLQYTF. The chain employs TRBV12-3 or TRBV12-4 and TRBJ1-2, with no clear D. This CDR3 has 11 amino acids. V gave up 5 bases and J gave up 11 bases, with 12 bases separating them.

This CDR3 reads CASSQDQGAVRSGANVLTF. The CDR3 nucleotides are TGCGCCAGCAGCCAAGACCAGGGGGCAGTTCGATCGGGGGCCAACGTCCTGACTTTC. The rearrangement uses TRBV4-1 and TRBJ2-6; 8 positions agree with TRBD1. This CDR3 is built from 19 residues. CDR1 and CDR2 (germline): MGHRA, YSYEKL. Trimming at V came to 0 bases and at J to 4 bases, leaving 11 bases not matched to a gene.

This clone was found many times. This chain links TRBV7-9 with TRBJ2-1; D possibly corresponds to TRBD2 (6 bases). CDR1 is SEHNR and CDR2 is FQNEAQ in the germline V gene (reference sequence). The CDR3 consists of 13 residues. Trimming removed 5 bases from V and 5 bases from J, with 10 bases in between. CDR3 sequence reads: CASSKGTDNEQFF. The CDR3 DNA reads TGTGCCAGCAGCAAAGGGACTGACAATGAGCAGTTCTTC.

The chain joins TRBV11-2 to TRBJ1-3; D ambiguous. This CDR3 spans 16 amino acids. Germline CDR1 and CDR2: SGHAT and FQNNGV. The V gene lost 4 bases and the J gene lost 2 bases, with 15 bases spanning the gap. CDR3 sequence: CASSSSAGLTGNTIYF. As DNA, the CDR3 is TGTGCCAGCAGCTCCTCAGCCGGACTCACTGGAAACACCATATATTTT.

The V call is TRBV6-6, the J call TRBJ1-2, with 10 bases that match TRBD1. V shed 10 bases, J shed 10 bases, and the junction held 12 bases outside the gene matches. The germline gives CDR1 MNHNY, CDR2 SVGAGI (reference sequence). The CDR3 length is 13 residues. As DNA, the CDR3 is TGTGCCACCTACGGGCCGACAGGGGGCGACTACACCTTC. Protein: CATYGPTGGDYTF.

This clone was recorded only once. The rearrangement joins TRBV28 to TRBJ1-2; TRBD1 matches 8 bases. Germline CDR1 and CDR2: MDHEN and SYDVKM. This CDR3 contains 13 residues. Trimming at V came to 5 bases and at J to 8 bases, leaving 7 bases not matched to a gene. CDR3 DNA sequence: TGTGCCAGCAGTATTCAGGGGGCGCGGGGCTACACCTTC. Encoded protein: CASSIQGARGYTF.

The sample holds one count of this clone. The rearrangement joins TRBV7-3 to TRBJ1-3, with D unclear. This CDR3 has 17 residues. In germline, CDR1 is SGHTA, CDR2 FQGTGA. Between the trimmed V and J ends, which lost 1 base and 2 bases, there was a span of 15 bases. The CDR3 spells CASSLNEGANTGNTIYF. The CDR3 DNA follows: TGTGCCAGCAGCTTAAATGAGGGCGCGAATACTGGAAACACCATATATTTT.

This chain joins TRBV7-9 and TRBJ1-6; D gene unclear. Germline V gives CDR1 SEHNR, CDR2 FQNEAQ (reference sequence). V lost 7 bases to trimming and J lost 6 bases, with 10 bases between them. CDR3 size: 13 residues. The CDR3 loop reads CASTAGPNSPLHF. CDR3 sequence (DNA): TGTGCCAGCACGGCAGGTCCTAATTCACCCCTCCACTTT.

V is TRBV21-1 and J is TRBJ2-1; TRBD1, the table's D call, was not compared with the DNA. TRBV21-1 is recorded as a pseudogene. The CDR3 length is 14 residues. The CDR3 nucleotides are TGTGCCAGCAGCGAACAGGGGTGCGTCAATGAGCAGTTCTTC. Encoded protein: CASSEQGCVNEQFF.

CDR3 in amino acids: CASSQDPGFANEKLFF. DNA for the CDR3: TGTGCCAGCAGCCAAGATCCGGGGTTCGCTAATGAAAAACTGTTTTTT. The chain uses TRBV14 and TRBJ1-4; D unresolved. V lost 0 bases and J lost 3, with 11 bases in between. Germline loops: CDR1 SGHDN, CDR2 FVKESK. This CDR3 has 16 amino acids.

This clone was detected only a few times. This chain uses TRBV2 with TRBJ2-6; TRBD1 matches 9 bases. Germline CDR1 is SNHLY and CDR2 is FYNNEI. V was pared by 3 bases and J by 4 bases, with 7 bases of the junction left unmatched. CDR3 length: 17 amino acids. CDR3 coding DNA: TGTGCCAGCAGTGATGGACAGGGGAAAACCGGGGCCAACGTCCTGACTTTC. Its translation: CASSDGQGKTGANVLTF. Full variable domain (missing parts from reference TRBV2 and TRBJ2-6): EPEVTQTPSHQVTQMGQEVILRCVPISNHLYFYWYRQILGQKVEFLVSFYNNEISEKSEIFDDQFSVERPDGSNFTLKIRSTKLEDSAMYFCASSDGQGKTGANVLTFGAGSRLTVL.

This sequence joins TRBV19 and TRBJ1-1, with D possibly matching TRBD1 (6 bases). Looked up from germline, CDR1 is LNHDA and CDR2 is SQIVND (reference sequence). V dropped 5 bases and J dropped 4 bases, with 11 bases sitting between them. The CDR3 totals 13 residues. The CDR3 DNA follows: TGTGCCAGTAGTTACGTACAGGGCACTGAAGCTTTCTTT. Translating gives CASSYVQGTEAFF.

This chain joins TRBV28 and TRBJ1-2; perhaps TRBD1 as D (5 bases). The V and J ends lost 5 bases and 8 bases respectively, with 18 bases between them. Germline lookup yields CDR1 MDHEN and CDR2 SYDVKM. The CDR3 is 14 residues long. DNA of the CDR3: TGTGCCAGCAGTCTTAACGTAGGGGTCCGCGGCTACACCTTC. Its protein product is CASSLNVGVRGYTF.

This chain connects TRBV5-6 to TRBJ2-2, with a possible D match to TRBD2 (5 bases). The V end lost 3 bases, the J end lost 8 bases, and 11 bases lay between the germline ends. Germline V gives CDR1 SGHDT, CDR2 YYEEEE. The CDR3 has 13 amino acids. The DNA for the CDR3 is TGTGCCAGCAGCTGCGGAGGCGGGGGGGAGCTGTTTTTT. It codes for CASSCGGGGELFF.

The CDR3 region is CASSPQDRAGGELFF. The CDR3 bases are TGTGCCAGCAGTCCCCAGGACAGGGCGGGCGGGGAGCTGTTTTTT. The rearrangement links TRBV6-2 or TRBV6-3 to TRBJ2-2, with 8 bases lining up with TRBD1. This CDR3 is 15 amino acids long. Germline CDR1 MNHEY, CDR2 SVGEGT. Unmatched junction bases numbered 9, after V lost 5 bases and J lost 7 bases.

For the CDR3, the DNA is TGTGCCAGCAGTTTCCGAGGTCAGCTACTGAGCGGAAGATACCAAGAGACCCAGTACTTC. Amino acid sequence: CASSFRGQLLSGRYQETQYF. The J gene is TRBJ2-5, the V gene TRBV28, with D perhaps TRBD2 (5 bases). Trimming cost V 3 bases and J 0 bases, with 26 bases left between them. The CDR3 consists of 20 residues. Germline V CDR1 and CDR2: MDHEN, SYDVKM. Complete variable domain (other parts from reference TRBV28 and TRBJ2-5): DVKVTQSSRYLVKRTGEKVFLECVQDMDHENMFWYRQDPGLGLRLIYFSYDVKMKEKGDIPEGYSVSREKKERFSLILESASTNQTSMYLCASSFRGQLLSGRYQETQYFGPGTRLLVL.